Each of the 26 T cell receptor beta chains below was sequenced from the same sample in a study of T cell responses to AZD1222 COVID-19 vaccine. Here immunoSEQ multiplex PCR was the method, and the copy in TCRdb shows in-frame clones only, minus some. This table holds 120,000 or so clones, roughly 86% found once. Sequenced here: peripheral blood, sampled on day 0 of AZD1222 vaccination. The receptors originated from an adult in good health.

The chain links TRBV18 to TRBJ1-2; the D gene is possibly TRBD1 (5 bases). The CDR3 totals 15 residues. In germline, CDR1 is KGHSH, CDR2 LQKENI. The V gene lost 0 bases and the J gene lost 1 base, with 9 bases spanning the gap. The CDR3: CASSPPGPVNYGYTF. Written as DNA, the CDR3 is TGTGCCAGCTCACCACCGGGACCGGTTAACTATGGCTACACCTTC.

As concerns this clone: An end of the junction differs from the germline gene, which may be a read error. The rearrangement joins TRBV27 to TRBJ2-4; 7 bases line up with TRBD1. The germline V gene has CDR1 MNHEY and CDR2 SMNVEV (reference sequence). The CDR3 has 12 residues. The CDR3 coding sequence is TGTGCCAGCAGTCGACAGGGAAACGTTCAGTACTTC. As protein: CASSRQGNVQYF.

The chain links TRBV3-1 (or the pseudogene TRBV3-2) to TRBJ1-6, with D possibly being TRBD1 (6 bases). The CDR3 loop spans 14 amino acids. Germline V gene sequence: CDR1 LGHDT, CDR2 YNNKEL (reference sequence). V lost 4 bases and J 7 bases, leaving 11 bases between the germline ends. CDR3 sequence: CASSPGQGNSPLHF. The CDR3 coding sequence is TGTGCCAGCAGCCCTGGGCAGGGGAATTCACCCCTCCACTTT.

The chain joins TRBV2 to TRBJ2-5; D is perhaps TRBD1 (6 bases). Trimming cost V 4 bases and J 2 bases, with 8 bases left between them. Germline CDR1 and CDR2: SNHLY and FYNNEI. The CDR3 runs 13 residues. In DNA form, the CDR3 reads TGTGCCAGCAGTGTGAGGGGGCAAGAGACCCAGTACTTC. Amino acid sequence: CASSVRGQETQYF.

The rearrangement links TRBV2 to TRBJ1-1, with no clear D. Trimming cost V 2 bases and J 0 bases, with 16 bases left between them. The CDR3 sequence is 17 residues long. Germline CDR1 and CDR2: SNHLY and FYNNEI. The CDR3 nucleotides are TGTGCCAGCAGTGAATTTAGTCGCCCAGAGATGAACACTGAAGCTTTCTTT. Translated, it gives CASSEFSRPEMNTEAFF.

This chain uses TRBV15 with TRBJ2-3; the D gene could be TRBD1 or TRBD2 (6 bases each). The V gene's germline CDR1 is LNHNV and CDR2 YYDKDF (reference sequence). V lost 1 base, J lost 2 bases, and 13 bases lay in between. The CDR3 extends over 16 amino acids. The CDR3 loop is CATSRVRGLVTDTQYF. The CDR3 DNA reads TGTGCCACCAGCAGAGTTCGGGGGCTAGTCACAGATACGCAGTATTTT.

J is TRBJ2-7 and V is TRBV6-5, with 7 bases aligning to TRBD1. This CDR3 spans 12 amino acids. J was trimmed by 8 bases and V by 6 bases; bases with no gene match: 7. Germline values: CDR1 MNHEY, CDR2 SVGAGI. CDR3 sequence: CASSQDREKQYF. The CDR3 nucleotides are TGTGCCAGCAGCCAAGACAGGGAAAAGCAGTACTTC.

The chain recombines TRBV18 with TRBJ2-1; D gene unclear. This CDR3 comprises 12 residues. The germline V and J ends were trimmed by 8 bases and 9 bases, with 14 bases remaining between them. The germline V gene has CDR1 KGHSH and CDR2 LQKENI. This CDR3 reads CASAPLLSEQFF. Here the CDR3 DNA reads TGTGCCAGCGCGCCGTTATTAAGTGAGCAGTTCTTC.

The CDR3 DNA sequence: TGTGCCAGCAGCCCACAGGGGGGACAGGGAGGAAACACCATATATTTT. Translating gives CASSPQGGQGGNTIYF. The chain employs TRBV9 and TRBJ1-3, with 9 bases that match TRBD1. The germline V gene has CDR1 SGDLS and CDR2 YYNGEE. The CDR3 sequence is 16 residues long. The ends lost 4 bases at V and 4 bases at J; junction bases unmatched: 9.

The chain employs TRBV6-6 and TRBJ2-7; 8 nucleotides match TRBD1. V shed 0 bases, J shed 4 bases, and the junction held 5 bases outside the gene matches. Looked up from germline, CDR1 is MNHNY and CDR2 is SVGAGI (reference sequence). The CDR3 length is 15 residues. Written as DNA, the CDR3 is TGTGCCAGCAGTTACTCTGGCAGGGGGCAGTACGAGCAGTACTTC. Encoded protein: CASSYSGRGQYEQYF.

The gene calls are TRBV28 and TRBJ1-2; 7 nucleotides align to TRBD1. CDR3 size: 14 residues. Trimming took 5 bases from V and 5 from J; bases not matched to a gene: 8. The germline gives CDR1 MDHEN, CDR2 SYDVKM. This CDR3 is CASSRTGVGYGYTF. CDR3 nucleotides: TGTGCCAGCAGTCGCACAGGGGTAGGGTATGGCTACACCTTC.

This chain joins TRBV7-9 and TRBJ1-4, with 7 bases identical to TRBD1. The CDR3 loop spans 14 amino acids. V shed 7 bases, J shed 5 bases, and the junction held 7 bases outside the gene matches. The germline V gene encodes CDR1 SEHNR and CDR2 FQNEAQ (reference sequence). Written as DNA, the CDR3 is TGTGCCAGCATCTGGACAGGAGGGAATGAAAAACTGTTTTTT. Encoded protein: CASIWTGGNEKLFF.

The DNA of the CDR3 is TGTGCCAGCCAAGCAGTGGTTGGGACTGAAGCTTTCTTT. This translates into CASQAVVGTEAFF. The chain joins TRBV27 to TRBJ1-1; D is undetermined. Germline V gene data show CDR1 as MNHEY and CDR2 as SMNVEV (reference sequence). The CDR3 spans 13 residues. The V end lost 8 bases, the J end lost 5 bases, and 15 bases lay between the germline ends.

This clone has only a few counts. The J gene is TRBJ2-7, the V gene TRBV19; 9 nucleotides match TRBD1. Trimming took 6 bases from V and 3 from J; bases not matched to a gene: 6. The germline V gene encodes CDR1 LNHDA and CDR2 SQIVND (reference sequence). This CDR3 spans 14 amino acids. CDR3 amino acids: CASRRQGENYEQYF. CDR3 bases: TGTGCCAGTAGAAGACAGGGGGAAAACTACGAGCAGTACTTC.

The chain recombines TRBV5-4 with TRBJ1-3; tentative D call: TRBD1 (5 bases). With 0 bases removed from V and 2 bases from J, the gap between germline ends came to 9 bases. Germline CDR1 is SGHNT and CDR2 is YYREEE (reference sequence). The CDR3 is 15 residues long. The CDR3: CASSLAGTPGNTIYF. As DNA, the CDR3 is TGTGCCAGCAGCTTGGCCGGGACCCCTGGAAACACCATATATTTT.

CDR3 bases: TGTGCCAGCAGTTCGACTAGCGTGTACGAGCAGTACTTC. Its protein is CASSSTSVYEQYF. The V gene is TRBV2, the J gene TRBJ2-7, with TRBD2 matching 8 bases. Germline lookup yields CDR1 SNHLY and CDR2 FYNNEI. Trimming cost V 5 bases and J 4 bases; bases outside gene matches: 4. This CDR3 contains 13 residues. Full variable domain (outside the CDR3, taken from reference TRBV2 and TRBJ2-7): EPEVTQTPSHQVTQMGQEVILRCVPISNHLYFYWYRQILGQKVEFLVSFYNNEISEKSEIFDDQFSVERPDGSNFTLKIRSTKLEDSAMYFCASSSTSVYEQYFGPGTRLTVT.

The V call is TRBV10-3, the J call TRBJ2-7; D is ambiguous. The V gene lost 0 bases and the J gene lost 0 bases, with 6 bases spanning the gap. The germline V gene encodes CDR1 ENHRY and CDR2 SYGVKD. The CDR3 is made up of 14 amino acids. The CDR3 DNA is TGTGCCATCAGTGAGTCGTACCCCTCCTACGAGCAGTACTTC. The encoded protein is CAISESYPSYEQYF.

The chain has TRBV28 and TRBJ1-5, with a weak D call TRBD1 (5 bases). V lost 7 bases and J lost 5, with 15 bases in between. This CDR3 comprises 14 residues. Looked up from germline, CDR1 is MDHEN and CDR2 is SYDVKM. In DNA, the CDR3 is TGTGCCAGCACCTTTAGGGACCGCGATCAGCCCCAGCATTTT. Translation gives CASTFRDRDQPQHF.

This chain uses TRBV7-9 with TRBJ1-6; D remains unclear. The CDR3 is 14 residues long. CDR1 and CDR2 (germline): SEHNR, FQNEAQ (reference sequence). Trimming cost V 2 bases and J 8 bases, with 10 bases left between them. This CDR3 reads CASSLQGSYSPLHF. As DNA, the CDR3 is TGTGCCAGCAGCTTACAAGGCAGTTATTCACCCCTCCACTTT.

This chain connects TRBV12-3 or TRBV12-4 to TRBJ2-7, with D unresolved. The germline V and J ends were trimmed by 1 base and 3 bases, with 7 bases remaining between them. CDR3 size: 13 residues. The CDR3 coding sequence is TGTGCCAGCAGTTTAGTCCAATACTACGAGCAGTACTTC. Encoded protein: CASSLVQYYEQYF.

V usage is TRBV10-2 and J usage is TRBJ2-7; D might be TRBD2 (6 bases). Germline CDR1 is WSHSY and CDR2 is SAAADI. The CDR3 extends over 14 amino acids. Trimming cost V 4 bases and J 3 bases, with 13 bases left between them. The chain's CDR3 is CASSGFTSYYEQYF. The CDR3 bases are TGCGCCAGCAGTGGTTTCACTAGCTACTACGAGCAGTACTTC.

The J gene is TRBJ1-1, the V gene TRBV7-3; a possible D gene is TRBD1 (6 bases). CDR1 is SGHTA and CDR2 is FQGTGA in the germline V gene. This CDR3 contains 15 residues. V was cut by 0 bases and J by 1 base, with 9 bases left in between. CDR3 protein: CASSLTLGGNTEAFF. The CDR3 DNA reads as TGTGCCAGCAGCTTAACCCTAGGGGGGAACACTGAAGCTTTCTTT.

The V call is TRBV30, the J call TRBJ2-7; D is unresolved. Germline V gene lookup returns CDR1 GTSNPN and CDR2 SVGIG (reference sequence). Trimming cost V 2 bases and J 0 bases, with 5 bases left between them. The CDR3 totals 12 residues. The CDR3 spells CAWSPSSYEQYF. The DNA for the CDR3 is TGTGCCTGGAGTCCCTCCTCCTACGAGCAGTACTTC.

A single count supports this clone. This chain's CDR3 is CSASRATGTDTQYF. For the CDR3, the DNA is TGCAGTGCTAGTCGGGCCACGGGCACAGATACGCAGTATTTT. The chain employs TRBV20-1 and TRBJ2-3; the D is unclear. Trimming removed 3 bases at V and 1 base at J, with 11 bases between. The CDR3 totals 14 residues. CDR1 is DFQATT, CDR2 SNEGSKA, per germline (reference sequence).

The chain employs TRBV10-3 and TRBJ2-3; tentatively, D is TRBD2 (6 bases). V gave up 6 bases and J gave up 6 bases, with 16 bases separating them. The CDR3 is 14 residues long. The germline V gene encodes CDR1 ENHRY and CDR2 SYGVKD. The CDR3 sequence: CAISIARDGDTQYF. The CDR3, as DNA: TGTGCCATCAGCATAGCGCGGGACGGGGATACGCAGTATTTT.

V gene TRBV11-2 combines with J gene TRBJ2-7, with D unclear. Trimming shortened V by 7 bases and J by 4 bases, and 8 bases separated the two germline ends. In germline, CDR1 is SGHAT, CDR2 FQNNGV. This CDR3 contains 11 residues. CDR3 coding DNA: TGTGCCAGCACTTCAAAGTACGAGCAGTACTTC. Encoded protein: CASTSKYEQYF. The variable domain in full, with the rest retrieved from reference TRBV11-2 and TRBJ2-7, is EAGVAQSPRYKIIEKRQSVAFWCNPISGHATLYWYQQILGQGPKLLIQFQNNGVVDDSQLPKDRFSAERLKGVDSTLKIQPAKLEDSAVYLCASTSKYEQYFGPGTRLTVT.